The 9 T cell receptor beta chains below come from one sample, sequenced in a study of T-cell reconstitution after alpha-beta-depleted transplantation in children. Preparation of the TCRbeta library used unique molecular identifiers. TCRdb recomputed calls from the PCR reads with MiXCR, one row per CDR3 protein. Among hundreds of thousands of distinct CDR3 sequences listed, more than 9% were seen once. Sample: PBMCs from the stem cell graft donor, taken from the stem cell graft. Source of these receptors: a human donor who donated a stem cell graft to a child with SCID.

The chain has TRBV5-5 and TRBJ2-7; 9 bases agree with TRBD1. The CDR3 runs to 15 residues. Germline lookup yields CDR1 SGHKS and CDR2 YYEKEE (reference sequence). V trimming: 0 bases; J trimming: 3 bases; junction bases outside the gene matches: 4. CDR3 bases: TGTGCCAGCAGCTTGGGAGGGACAGGGTACTACGAGCAGTACTTC. This sequence encodes CASSLGGTGYYEQYF.

This clonotype was seen at least ten times. This chain links TRBV3-1 with TRBJ2-2, with D unresolved. Per the germline V gene, CDR1 is LGHDT and CDR2 is YNNKEL (reference sequence). This CDR3 contains 16 residues. V was shortened by 4 bases and J by 1 base, with 13 bases between the two germline ends. CDR3 sequence reads: CASSPPGLGNTGELFF. CDR3 DNA sequence: TGTGCCAGCAGCCCACCCGGTTTAGGGAACACCGGGGAGCTGTTTTTT.

This clonotype has ten or more counts. The chain joins TRBV9 to TRBJ2-3, with unresolved D. The V and J ends lost 0 bases and 6 bases respectively, with 11 bases between them. The CDR3 extends over 14 amino acids. CDR1 SGDLS and CDR2 YYNGEE come from the germline V gene. The CDR3 sequence: CASSVDPTPDTQYF. The CDR3 DNA follows: TGTGCCAGCAGCGTAGATCCGACCCCGGATACGCAGTATTTT.

The CDR3, as DNA: TGTGCCAGCAGCCCGTTGGTGGGATTAGCAGATACGCAGTATTTT. This encodes CASSPLVGLADTQYF. This rearrangement joins TRBV7-9 to TRBJ2-3; D is unresolved. From germline, CDR1 is SEHNR and CDR2 FQNEAQ (reference sequence). V was cut by 5 bases and J by 4 bases, with 16 bases left in between. The CDR3 consists of 15 residues.

In this sample, this clonotype turned up many times. V and J are TRBV5-4 and TRBJ1-2; D not resolved. Trimming stripped 3 bases from V and 0 bases from J, with 12 bases between. CDR3 length: 15 residues. Germline CDR1 and CDR2: SGHNT and YYREEE (reference sequence). The chain's CDR3 is CASSSTLWANYGYTF. CDR3 nucleotide sequence: TGTGCCAGCAGCTCGACCCTGTGGGCTAACTATGGCTACACCTTC.

This clonotype was recorded a few times. The chain employs TRBV29-1 and TRBJ1-5, with D possibly TRBD1 on 5 matching bases. V dropped 4 bases and J dropped 1 base, with 14 bases sitting between them. Looked up from germline, CDR1 is SQVTM and CDR2 is ANQGSEA. The CDR3 has 15 residues. CDR3 sequence: CSVGTPVGSNQPQHF. The DNA for the CDR3 is TGCAGCGTTGGGACACCCGTTGGGAGCAATCAGCCCCAGCATTTT.

This clonotype was observed a handful of times. This chain connects TRBV19 to TRBJ1-1, with D perhaps matching TRBD1 (6 bases). V was trimmed by 7 bases and J by 0 bases, leaving 12 bases between them. The germline gives CDR1 LNHDA, CDR2 SQIVND (reference sequence). This CDR3 contains 14 residues. The CDR3 reads CASMRTAMNTEAFF. The CDR3 DNA reads as TGTGCCAGTATGCGGACAGCGATGAACACTGAAGCTTTCTTT.

This clonotype occurred a few times. The chain joins TRBV2 to TRBJ1-5; D is uncertain. This CDR3 has 14 amino acids. The germline V and J ends were trimmed by 3 bases and 3 bases, with 9 bases remaining between them. Germline CDR1 is SNHLY and CDR2 is FYNNEI. The CDR3 sequence: CASSDATDNQPQHF. CDR3 bases: TGTGCCAGCAGTGACGCCACAGACAATCAGCCCCAGCATTTT.

This clonotype has ten or more counts. The V and J genes are TRBV9 and TRBJ1-3; D gene uncertain. V was trimmed by 0 bases and J by 0 bases, leaving 7 bases between them. The CDR3 contains 15 residues. The germline V gene has CDR1 SGDLS and CDR2 YYNGEE. Written as DNA, the CDR3 is TGTGCCAGCAGCGTAGTAGGGAGCTCTGGAAACACCATATATTTT. Protein sequence: CASSVVGSSGNTIYF.